Below, 16 T cell receptor beta chains from the same sample are listed, as sequenced in a study of cytomegalovirus exposure and HLA in healthy donors. Sequencing was performed with immunoSEQ multiplex PCR; in TCRdb, only in-frame clones are kept and a portion is missing. The sample gives about 130,000 clones, more than 95% of which show up once; approximately 1.5% is in the top ten. Source material: PBMCs. These receptors were collected from a man between 18 and 35 years old in good health and CMV-seronegative.

The chain is built from TRBV9 and TRBJ2-7; TRBD2 is a possible D gene (6 bases). The CDR3 sequence is 15 residues long. Trimming cost V 0 bases and J 7 bases, with 17 bases left between them. CDR1 and CDR2 from the germline V gene are SGDLS and YYNGEE. This chain's CDR3 is CASSVGGGGGREQYF. The CDR3, as DNA: TGTGCCAGCAGCGTAGGGGGAGGAGGAGGAAGGGAGCAGTACTTC.

The V call is TRBV19, the J call TRBJ2-1; D is perhaps TRBD2 (5 bases). The CDR3 is 14 residues long. Germline V gives CDR1 LNHDA, CDR2 SQIVND (reference sequence). Trimming left V 6 bases short and J 7 bases short, with 16 bases between. The CDR3: CASSQRTHPNEQFF. For the CDR3, the DNA is TGTGCCAGTAGCCAGCGGACCCACCCAAATGAGCAGTTCTTC. The full variable domain, completed using reference TRBV19 and TRBJ2-1, is DGGITQSPKYLFRKEGQNVTLSCEQNLNHDAMYWYRQDPGQGLRLIYYSQIVNDFQKGDIAEGYSVSREKKESFPLTVTSAQKNPTAFYLCASSQRTHPNEQFFGPGTRLTVL.

This chain connects TRBV4-1 to TRBJ1-5; D is unclear. CDR1 and CDR2 (germline): MGHRA, YSYEKL. The CDR3 is made up of 15 amino acids. V gave up 1 base and J gave up 3 bases, with 10 bases separating them. The CDR3 loop is CASSQAAGTNQPQHF. The CDR3 DNA sequence: TGCGCCAGCAGCCAAGCGGCAGGCACCAATCAGCCCCAGCATTTT.

CDR3 coding DNA: TGTGCCAGCAGTCCCGCCTACGAGCAGTACTTC. Translating gives CASSPAYEQYF. The V and J genes are TRBV28 and TRBJ2-7; D is unclear. CDR3 length equals 11 residues. V was clipped by 5 bases and J by 2 bases, with 4 bases between them. CDR1 and CDR2 (germline): MDHEN, SYDVKM.

The chain employs TRBV9 and TRBJ2-5; 7 positions match TRBD2. The germline V gene has CDR1 SGDLS and CDR2 YYNGEE. V lost 5 bases to trimming and J lost 5 bases; unmatched junction nucleotides: 15. The CDR3 runs to 16 residues. The CDR3 spells CASSPGSGGSVETQYF. Written as DNA, the CDR3 is TGTGCCAGCAGTCCGGGTTCCGGCGGGAGCGTGGAGACCCAGTACTTC. Full variable domain (remainder filled in from reference TRBV9 and TRBJ2-5): DSGVTQTPKHLITATGQRVTLRCSPRSGDLSVYWYQQSLDQGLQFLIQYYNGEERAKGNILERFSAQQFPDLHSELNLSSLELGDSALYFCASSPGSGGSVETQYFGPGTRLLVL.

This chain joins TRBV7-2 and TRBJ1-2; weak D call: TRBD1 (6 bases). Trimming left V 1 base short and J 4 bases short, with 13 bases between. The CDR3 covers 15 residues. Germline V gives CDR1 SGHTA, CDR2 FQGNSA. CDR3 coding DNA: TGTGCCAGCAGCTTAGGTGGAAAGGGGGTCTATGGCTACACCTTC. Protein product: CASSLGGKGVYGYTF.

The chain couples TRBV27 to TRBJ2-1; D perhaps matches TRBD1 (6 bases). The CDR3 runs to 13 residues. V dropped 6 bases and J dropped 3 bases, with 9 bases sitting between them. Germline lookup yields CDR1 MNHEY and CDR2 SMNVEV (reference sequence). The DNA for the CDR3 is TGTGCCAGCAGGACCAGGGGCTACAATGAGCAGTTCTTC. This translates into CASRTRGYNEQFF.

The chain uses TRBV28 and TRBJ2-3, with 10 bases aligning to TRBD1. This CDR3 is built from 15 residues. The trim removed 4 bases at V and 3 bases at J, leaving 4 bases unmatched. Germline values: CDR1 MDHEN, CDR2 SYDVKM. CDR3 loop: CASSYRQGATDTQYF. CDR3 DNA sequence: TGTGCCAGCAGTTACCGACAGGGGGCAACAGATACGCAGTATTTT.

This chain links TRBV11-3 with TRBJ2-1; D is possibly TRBD1 (5 bases). Germline CDR1 is SGHNT and CDR2 is YENEEA. The CDR3 contains 17 residues. The ends were cut back, 0 bases at V and 8 bases at J, with 20 bases in the middle. The CDR3 protein is CASSLDLAGYGDDEQFF. As DNA, the CDR3 is TGTGCCAGCAGCTTAGATTTGGCAGGGTACGGAGACGATGAGCAGTTCTTC.

This chain connects TRBV18 to TRBJ1-2; D is ambiguous. In germline, CDR1 is KGHSH, CDR2 LQKENI. Trimming shortened V by 2 bases and J by 6 bases, and 7 bases separated the two germline ends. The CDR3 extends over 12 amino acids. The CDR3 sequence is CASSPGSNGYTF. CDR3 nucleotide sequence: TGTGCCAGCTCACCAGGGAGCAATGGCTACACCTTC.

The rearrangement joins TRBV4-1 to TRBJ2-6, with TRBD2 identical over 7 bases. The CDR3 extends over 19 amino acids. The trim removed 0 bases at V and 2 bases at J, leaving 10 bases unmatched. The germline V gene encodes CDR1 MGHRA and CDR2 YSYEKL. As DNA, the CDR3 is TGCGCCAGCAGCCAAGATCCAGATGGGGGGGTGACTGGGGCCAACGTCCTGACTTTC. Its translation: CASSQDPDGGVTGANVLTF.

This chain joins TRBV7-9 and TRBJ2-1; 11 bases map to TRBD2. The CDR3 extends over 18 amino acids. In germline, CDR1 is SEHNR, CDR2 FQNEAQ (reference sequence). V lost 5 bases to trimming and J lost 0 bases; unmatched junction nucleotides: 9. CDR3 amino acids: CASSPTGTSGSSYNEQFF. In DNA form, the CDR3 reads TGTGCCAGCAGCCCAACCGGGACTAGCGGAAGCTCCTACAATGAGCAGTTCTTC.

This chain connects TRBV7-2 to TRBJ2-2; TRBD2 aligns across 12 bases. This CDR3 has 16 residues. J gave up 6 bases and V 5 bases, and 7 bases lay outside the gene matches. Germline V gene data show CDR1 as SGHTA and CDR2 as FQGNSA. CDR3 DNA: TGTGCCAGCAGCCCGACTAGCGGGAGAGCTTCCGGGGAGCTGTTTTTT. Residues: CASSPTSGRASGELFF.

V is TRBV2 and J is TRBJ2-6; D might be TRBD1 (5 bases). CDR3 length: 15 residues. Trimming cost V 4 bases and J 1 base, with 8 bases left between them. Germline lookup yields CDR1 SNHLY and CDR2 FYNNEI. The CDR3 spells CASSVQGSGANVLTF. The CDR3 coding sequence is TGTGCCAGCAGTGTTCAGGGTTCTGGGGCCAACGTCCTGACTTTC.

The V gene is TRBV27, the J gene TRBJ1-2; the D is unclear. Germline V gives CDR1 MNHEY, CDR2 SMNVEV (reference sequence). The V and J ends lost 3 bases and 8 bases respectively, with 13 bases between them. This CDR3 has 13 residues. The CDR3 DNA follows: TGTGCCAGCAGTTTGTACGGGGTTGGGGGCTACACCTTC. Its protein product is CASSLYGVGGYTF.

V and J are TRBV7-9 and TRBJ1-4; D ambiguous. The germline V gene encodes CDR1 SEHNR and CDR2 FQNEAQ (reference sequence). The CDR3 is made up of 13 amino acids. V was cut by 0 bases and J by 8 bases, with 7 bases left in between. The CDR3 sequence: CASSLAGPEKLFF. CDR3 nucleotides: TGTGCCAGCAGCTTAGCCGGTCCGGAAAAACTGTTTTTT.